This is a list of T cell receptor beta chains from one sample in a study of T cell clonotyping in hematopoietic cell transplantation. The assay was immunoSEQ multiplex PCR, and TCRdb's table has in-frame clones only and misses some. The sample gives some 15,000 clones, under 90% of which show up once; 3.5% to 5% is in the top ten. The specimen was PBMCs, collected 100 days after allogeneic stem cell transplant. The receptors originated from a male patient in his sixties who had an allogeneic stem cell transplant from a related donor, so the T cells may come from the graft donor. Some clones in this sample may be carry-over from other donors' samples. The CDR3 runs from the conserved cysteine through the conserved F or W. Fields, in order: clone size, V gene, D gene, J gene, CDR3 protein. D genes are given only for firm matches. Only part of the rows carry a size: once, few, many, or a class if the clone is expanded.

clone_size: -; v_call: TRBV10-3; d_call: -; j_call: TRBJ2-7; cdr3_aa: CAISEGQVNYEQYF
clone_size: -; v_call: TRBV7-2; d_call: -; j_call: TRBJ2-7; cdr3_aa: CASSLGESSYEQYF
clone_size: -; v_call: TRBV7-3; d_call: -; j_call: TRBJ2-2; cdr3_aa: CASSLQDSGELFF
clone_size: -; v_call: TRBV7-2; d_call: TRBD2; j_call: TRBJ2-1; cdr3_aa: CASSLLAGGLNEQFF
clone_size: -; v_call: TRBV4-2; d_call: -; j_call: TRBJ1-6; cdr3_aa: CASSRELNSPLHF
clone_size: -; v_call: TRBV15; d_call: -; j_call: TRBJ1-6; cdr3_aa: CATSRERESSPLHF
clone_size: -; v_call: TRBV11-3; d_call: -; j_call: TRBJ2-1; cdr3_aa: CASSLAGVYDEQFF
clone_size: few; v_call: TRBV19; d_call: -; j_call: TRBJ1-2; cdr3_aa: CATRIGQGGNYGYTF
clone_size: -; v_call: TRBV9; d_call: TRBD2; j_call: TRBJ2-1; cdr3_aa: CASSDRLAGASYNEQFF
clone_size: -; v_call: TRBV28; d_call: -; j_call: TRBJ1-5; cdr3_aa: CASRSGLQPQHF
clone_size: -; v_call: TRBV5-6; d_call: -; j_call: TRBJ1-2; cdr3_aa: CASSLGPQGGYTF
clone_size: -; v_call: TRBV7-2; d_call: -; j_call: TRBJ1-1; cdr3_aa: CASSSRSAANTEAFF
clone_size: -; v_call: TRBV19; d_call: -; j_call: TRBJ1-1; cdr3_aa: CASSKRTDTEAFF
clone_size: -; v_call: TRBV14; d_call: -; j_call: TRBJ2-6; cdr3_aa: CASSQPLGGRSGANVLTF
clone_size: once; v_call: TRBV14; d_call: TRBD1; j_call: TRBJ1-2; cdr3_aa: CASSPRTGDGYTF
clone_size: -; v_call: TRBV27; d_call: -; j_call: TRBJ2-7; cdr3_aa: CASSLGLGLGSDEQYF
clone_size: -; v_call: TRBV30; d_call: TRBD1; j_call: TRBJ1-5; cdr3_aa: CAWSTGESRNQPQHF
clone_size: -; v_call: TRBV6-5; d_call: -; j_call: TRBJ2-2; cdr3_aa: CASSYTGARSTGELFF
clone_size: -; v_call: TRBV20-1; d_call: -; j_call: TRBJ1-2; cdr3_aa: CSAEKNYGYTF
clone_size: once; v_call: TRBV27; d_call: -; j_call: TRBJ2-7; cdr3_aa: CASSPFGRGRDRAYEQYF
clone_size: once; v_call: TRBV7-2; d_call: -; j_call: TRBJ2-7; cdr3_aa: CASGSGGLSYEQYF
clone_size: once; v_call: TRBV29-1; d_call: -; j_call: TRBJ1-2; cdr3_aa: CSVEEAPRVRGYTF
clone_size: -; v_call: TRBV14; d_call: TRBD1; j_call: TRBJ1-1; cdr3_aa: CASSQPGQVNTEAFF
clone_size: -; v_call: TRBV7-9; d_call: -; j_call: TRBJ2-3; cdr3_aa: CASSQNPLGDTQYF
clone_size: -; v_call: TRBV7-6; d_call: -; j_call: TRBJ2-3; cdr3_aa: CASSLITDTQYF
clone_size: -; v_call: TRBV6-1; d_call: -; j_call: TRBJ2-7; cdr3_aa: CASSPPQSNYEQYF
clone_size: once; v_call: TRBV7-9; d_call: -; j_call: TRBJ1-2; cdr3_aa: CASSSTLGGGAGYTF